Presented here are 32 T cell receptor beta chains from one specimen sequenced in a study of blood T cell repertoires in COVID-19. The data were produced by immunoSEQ multiplex PCR, yet TCRdb's version contains in-frame clones alone and is incomplete. Of about 74,000 clones listed, 85% to 90% were seen once; the top ten hold 1.5% to 2%. Sample: peripheral blood. The receptors derive from an elderly woman with active or convalescent COVID-19.

The chain links TRBV20-1 to TRBJ2-7, with D uncertain. V was pared by 3 bases and J by 1 base, with 13 bases between. The germline V gene has CDR1 DFQATT and CDR2 SNEGSKA (reference sequence). The CDR3 contains 14 residues. The CDR3 region is CSASLAVLSYEQYF. CDR3 in DNA: TGCAGTGCTAGTCTGGCGGTCCTTTCCTACGAGCAGTACTTC.

The chain is built from TRBV7-2 and TRBJ2-7, with 10 bases that match TRBD1. The V segment lost 3 bases and the J segment 3 bases; nucleotides outside the gene matches: 2. The CDR3 is made up of 14 amino acids. CDR1 and CDR2 from the germline V gene are SGHTA and FQGNSA. CDR3 loop: CASSLDRGFYEQYF. The CDR3 DNA sequence: TGTGCCAGCAGCTTGGACAGGGGGTTCTACGAGCAGTACTTC.

The chain has TRBV7-2 and TRBJ1-2; TRBD1 is a possible D gene (6 bases). V gave up 1 base and J gave up 0 bases, with 9 bases separating them. The CDR3 contains 15 residues. Germline CDR1 reads SGHTA; CDR2 reads FQGNSA. CDR3 nucleotide sequence: TGTGCCAGCAGCTTAGTTGGACAGCCTAACTATGGCTACACCTTC. Translated: CASSLVGQPNYGYTF. The complete variable domain, with remaining parts taken from reference TRBV7-2 and TRBJ1-2, reads GAGVSQSPSNKVTEKGKDVELRCDPISGHTALYWYRQSLGQGLEFLIYFQGNSAPDKSGLPSDRFSAERTGGSVSTLTIQRTQQEDSAVYLCASSLVGQPNYGYTFGSGTRLTVV.

The chain links TRBV2 to TRBJ2-7; 9 bases map to TRBD2. Germline V CDR1 and CDR2: SNHLY, FYNNEI. The CDR3 length is 15 residues. V was clipped by 6 bases and J by 2 bases; unmatched bases: 8. CDR3 loop: CASSLTSGRPYEQYF. CDR3 in DNA: TGTGCCAGCAGCCTCACTAGCGGGCGGCCCTACGAGCAGTACTTC.

This clone was detected a few times. The rearrangement joins TRBV9 to TRBJ1-1; D gene unclear. The germline V gene encodes CDR1 SGDLS and CDR2 YYNGEE. Trimming removed 2 bases from V and 1 base from J, with 15 bases in between. The CDR3 is 16 residues long. Here the CDR3 DNA reads TGTGCCAGCAGCGTTTGGCCCAACCCCCCGAACACTGAAGCTTTCTTT. Amino acids: CASSVWPNPPNTEAFF.

This chain uses TRBV11-3 with TRBJ2-3; D not certain. Germline V gene lookup returns CDR1 SGHNT and CDR2 YENEEA. V lost 3 bases to trimming and J lost 2 bases, with 9 bases between them. The CDR3 is 14 residues long. The CDR3, as DNA: TGTGCCAGCAGCTTGATTACAGTCACAGATACGCAGTATTTT. This gives the protein CASSLITVTDTQYF.

This chain connects TRBV6-2 or TRBV6-3 to TRBJ1-3, with D unclear. Trimming took 2 bases from V and 8 from J, leaving 7 bases between them. The CDR3 is 12 amino acids. Germline lookup yields CDR1 MNHEY and CDR2 SVGEGT. CDR3 loop: CASSYSPDTIYF. Written as DNA, the CDR3 is TGTGCCAGCAGTTACAGTCCGGACACCATATATTTT.

The V gene is TRBV4-3, the J gene TRBJ2-1, with D unclear. CDR1 LGHNA and CDR2 YSLEER come from the germline V gene. This CDR3 comprises 13 residues. Trimming took 2 bases from V and 10 from J, leaving 12 bases between them. CDR3 DNA: TGCGCCAGCAGCCAAAAGCTACGGTACGAGCAGTTCTTC. Translating gives CASSQKLRYEQFF.

On this clone: Within the sample, other DNA sequences also encode this same CDR3. DNA of the CDR3: TGCGCCAGCAGCCAAGCAGGGAACACTGAAGCTTTCTTT. Translated, it gives CASSQAGNTEAFF. This rearrangement joins TRBV4-3 to TRBJ1-1; no clear D gene. The CDR3 is 13 amino acids. Germline CDR1 reads LGHNA; CDR2 reads YSLEER. The V end was cut by 1 base, the J end by 1 base, with 4 bases between.

The chain links TRBV28 to TRBJ1-2, with TRBD1 matching 9 bases. This CDR3 has 20 residues. Germline CDR1 is MDHEN and CDR2 is SYDVKM. Trimming removed 5 bases from V and 0 bases from J; junction bases left unmatched: 19. The CDR3 reads CASSLGTGIPGVLANYGYTF. Here the CDR3 DNA reads TGTGCCAGCAGTCTCGGGACAGGGATCCCCGGGGTCTTAGCTAACTATGGCTACACCTTC.

V is TRBV14 and J is TRBJ1-2; TRBD1 is a possible D gene (6 bases). V was trimmed by 0 bases and J by 4 bases, leaving 6 bases between them. Looked up from germline, CDR1 is SGHDN and CDR2 is FVKESK. The CDR3 extends over 13 amino acids. The CDR3: CASSQEGGYGYTF. Here the CDR3 DNA reads TGTGCCAGCAGCCAAGAAGGGGGCTATGGCTACACCTTC.

The chain has TRBV12-3 or TRBV12-4 and TRBJ1-5; D not certain. The CDR3 consists of 12 residues. Trimming left V 5 bases short and J 7 bases short, with 9 bases between. The CDR3 loop reads CASSRGVQPQHF. In nucleotides, the CDR3 is TGTGCCAGCAGTCGTGGAGTGCAGCCCCAGCATTTT.

V and J are TRBV14 and TRBJ2-7; 9 nucleotides agree with TRBD2. Germline CDR1 reads SGHDN; CDR2 reads FVKESK. V shed 4 bases, J shed 3 bases, and the junction held 4 bases outside the gene matches. The CDR3 loop spans 14 amino acids. For the CDR3, the DNA is TGTGCCAGCAGCCTAGGACTAGCGAGCTACGAGCAGTACTTC. Translating gives CASSLGLASYEQYF. Together with reference TRBV14 and TRBJ2-7, the CDR3 gives the full variable domain: EAGVTQFPSHSVIEKGQTVTLRCDPISGHDNLYWYRRVMGKEIKFLLHFVKESKQDESGMPNNRFLAERTGGTYSTLKVQPAELEDSGVYFCASSLGLASYEQYFGPGTRLTVT.

The chain is built from TRBV29-1 and TRBJ1-1; no reliable D call. V was trimmed by 4 bases and J by 4 bases, leaving 13 bases between them. The germline gives CDR1 SQVTM, CDR2 ANQGSEA. The CDR3 totals 13 residues. CDR3 DNA: TGCAGCGTTGTTACCGGGAGGGCCACTGAAGCTTTCTTT. Amino acids: CSVVTGRATEAFF.

The chain's CDR3 is CSAGEGGYTF. The CDR3, as DNA: TGCAGTGCGGGAGAGGGTGGCTACACCTTC. This chain connects TRBV20-1 to TRBJ1-2; D gene uncertain. Between the trimmed V and J ends, which lost 6 bases and 7 bases, there was a span of 9 bases. The CDR3 has 10 residues. CDR1 is DFQATT, CDR2 SNEGSKA, per germline (reference sequence).

This chain connects TRBV6-2 or TRBV6-3 to TRBJ2-1; the D gene is possibly TRBD2 (5 bases). There are 16 residues in the CDR3. With 4 bases removed from V and 1 base from J, the gap between germline ends came to 14 bases. Germline V CDR1 and CDR2: MNHEY, SVGEGT. The CDR3 coding sequence is TGTGCCAGCAGTTGGGCTGGTGCGGGTTCCTACAATGAGCAGTTCTTC. Its translation: CASSWAGAGSYNEQFF.

V gene TRBV11-3 combines with J gene TRBJ2-1; D remains unclear. Trimming cost V 3 bases and J 9 bases, with 9 bases left between them. Germline values: CDR1 SGHNT, CDR2 YENEEA. This CDR3 comprises 12 residues. CDR3 protein: CASSLTPPEQFF. Written as DNA, the CDR3 is TGTGCCAGCAGCTTGACACCACCTGAGCAGTTCTTC.

The sample holds one count of this clone. CDR3 loop: CAIRNRVGYGYTF. CDR3 nucleotides: TGTGCCATCAGGAACAGGGTTGGTTATGGCTACACCTTC. The chain links TRBV10-3 to TRBJ1-2; maybe TRBD1 (6 bases). The V gene lost 6 bases and the J gene lost 5 bases, with 13 bases spanning the gap. The V gene's germline CDR1 is ENHRY and CDR2 SYGVKD. The CDR3 is made up of 13 amino acids.

The rearrangement uses TRBV24-1 and TRBJ2-3; 11 nucleotides agree with TRBD1. The CDR3 has 15 amino acids. Trimming took 5 bases from V and 3 from J; bases not matched to a gene: 3. Germline V lookup: CDR1 KGHDR, CDR2 SFDVKD. Written as DNA, the CDR3 is TGTGCCACCAGTGCCCGGGACAGGGGGACAGATACGCAGTATTTT. Translated, it gives CATSARDRGTDTQYF.

This rearrangement joins TRBV20-1 to TRBJ1-2; no clear D. CDR3 length equals 9 residues. Germline assignment: CDR1 DFQATT and CDR2 SNEGSKA (reference sequence). V lost 0 bases to trimming and J lost 12 bases, with 5 bases between them. For the CDR3, the DNA is TGCAGTGCTAGAGATCACAACACCTTC. Translating gives CSARDHNTF.

V is TRBV6-5 and J is TRBJ1-3; D unresolved. The ends were cut back, 2 bases at V and 0 bases at J, with 8 bases in the middle. Germline-derived CDR1 and CDR2 are MNHEY and SVGAGI. This CDR3 has 15 amino acids. The CDR3 DNA sequence: TGTGCCAGCAGTTACGCATGGAGCTCTGGAAACACCATATATTTT. Its protein is CASSYAWSSGNTIYF.

The chain employs TRBV5-6 and TRBJ2-1; 7 nucleotides line up with TRBD2. There are 15 residues in the CDR3. Trimming took 4 bases from V and 4 from J; bases not matched to a gene: 8. The germline V gene encodes CDR1 SGHDT and CDR2 YYEEEE. The CDR3 nucleotides are TGTGCCAGCAGCGCACTACGCGGGGGTTACAATGAGCAGTTCTTC. This translates into CASSALRGGYNEQFF.

J is TRBJ2-3 and V is TRBV9; D call uncertain. This CDR3 comprises 15 residues. V lost 1 base, J lost 6 bases, and 15 bases lay in between. CDR1 and CDR2 (germline): SGDLS, YYNGEE. CDR3 in DNA: TGTGCCAGCAGCGTACTGAGCTCACTCTGGGATACGCAGTATTTT. This encodes CASSVLSSLWDTQYF.

J is TRBJ2-7 and V is TRBV5-1; 9 bases map to TRBD2. In germline, CDR1 is SGHRS, CDR2 YFSETQ. The V gene end was trimmed by 0 bases and the J gene end by 1 base; junction bases not matched to a gene: 5. CDR3 length: 16 amino acids. CDR3 coding DNA: TGCGCCAGCAGCTTGGGTCCTAGCGGGATTTCCTACGAGCAGTACTTC. This codes for CASSLGPSGISYEQYF.

This clone was observed a single time. The chain is built from TRBV19 and TRBJ1-2; possible D gene TRBD1, 6 bases. V was pared by 4 bases and J by 5 bases, with 20 bases between. CDR1 is LNHDA, CDR2 SQIVND, per germline (reference sequence). This CDR3 is 16 amino acids long. As DNA, the CDR3 is TGTGCCAGTAGTAGTCCAGGGGAGGGCAGGCTATATGGCTACACCTTC. It yields the protein CASSSPGEGRLYGYTF.

The chain has TRBV11-2 and TRBJ1-5; TRBD1 matches at 7 bases. CDR3 length: 15 residues. Germline V lookup: CDR1 SGHAT, CDR2 FQNNGV. The J segment lost 0 bases and the V segment lost 4 bases, leaving 3 bases of the junction unmatched. In DNA, the CDR3 is TGTGCCAGCAGCTATGGGACAGATAGCAATCAGCCCCAGCATTTT. Its translation is CASSYGTDSNQPQHF.

This chain connects TRBV19 to TRBJ1-1; perhaps TRBD1 as D (6 bases). V lost 0 bases and J lost 5, with 10 bases in between. The CDR3 runs 14 residues. Germline loops: CDR1 LNHDA, CDR2 SQIVND (reference sequence). The CDR3 sequence: CASSIEGAETEAFF. The DNA for the CDR3 is TGTGCCAGTAGTATAGAGGGGGCGGAAACTGAAGCTTTCTTT. Full variable domain (rest looked up from reference TRBV19 and TRBJ1-1): DGGITQSPKYLFRKEGQNVTLSCEQNLNHDAMYWYRQDPGQGLRLIYYSQIVNDFQKGDIAEGYSVSREKKESFPLTVTSAQKNPTAFYLCASSIEGAETEAFFGQGTRLTVV.

This chain connects TRBV11-2 to TRBJ2-5, with TRBD2 matching 13 bases. The germline V gene has CDR1 SGHAT and CDR2 FQNNGV. The CDR3 sequence is 17 residues long. The V and J ends lost 5 bases and 3 bases, in that order; junction bases with no gene match: 9. The CDR3 DNA follows: TGTGCCAGCAGCGCACCGGGAACTAGCGGGGGGGAAGAGACCCAGTACTTC. It is translated as CASSAPGTSGGEETQYF. The complete variable domain, with remaining parts taken from reference TRBV11-2 and TRBJ2-5, reads EAGVAQSPRYKIIEKRQSVAFWCNPISGHATLYWYQQILGQGPKLLIQFQNNGVVDDSQLPKDRFSAERLKGVDSTLKIQPAKLEDSAVYLCASSAPGTSGGEETQYFGPGTRLLVL.

The chain has TRBV24-1 and TRBJ1-5, with a tentative D call TRBD1 (6 bases). The CDR3 is made up of 14 amino acids. Germline CDR1 and CDR2: KGHDR and SFDVKD. V was cut by 7 bases and J by 2 bases, with 11 bases left in between. CDR3 loop: CATRGGGGNQPQHF. CDR3 in DNA: TGTGCCACCAGAGGGGGGGGAGGCAATCAGCCCCAGCATTTT.

The J gene is TRBJ2-4, the V gene TRBV2; maybe TRBD2 (5 bases). The CDR3 contains 13 residues. The germline gives CDR1 SNHLY, CDR2 FYNNEI. Trimming took 5 bases from V and 7 from J, leaving 12 bases between them. In nucleotides, the CDR3 is TGTGCCAGCAGTATGGACTTGGGCAACATTCAGTACTTC. Protein product: CASSMDLGNIQYF.

J is TRBJ1-3 and V is TRBV5-4; D possibly corresponds to TRBD1 (5 bases). Germline V gene sequence: CDR1 SGHNT, CDR2 YYREEE (reference sequence). Between the trimmed V and J ends, which lost 2 bases and 0 bases, there was a span of 9 bases. The CDR3 spans 15 residues. CDR3 DNA sequence: TGTGCCAGCAGCTTTGACAGCAACTCTGGAAACACCATATATTTT. This sequence encodes CASSFDSNSGNTIYF.

The chain carries TRBV28 and TRBJ1-1; 7 bases align to TRBD1. J was trimmed by 5 bases and V by 3 bases; bases with no gene match: 12. CDR1 MDHEN and CDR2 SYDVKM come from the germline V gene. CDR3 length: 16 residues. The CDR3: CASSFRQGWYDTEAFF. The CDR3 coding sequence is TGTGCCAGCAGTTTTAGACAGGGATGGTATGATACTGAAGCTTTCTTT.